The present T cell receptor beta chain was sequenced within a study of cytomegalovirus exposure and HLA in healthy donors. Study-level information: Unique TCRs numbering 75 million to 95 million, obtained from HLA-typed donors, made up an early data release. Genotyping showed about 80% of 300 to 450 donors falling in the Caucasian-associated ancestry cluster.

Findings and limits, study-wide: Roughly uniform sequencing depth across donors was assumed, possibly incorrectly. In a later analysis, an Asian-associated ancestry cluster reportedly showed fewer N-insertions than the roughly 730-donor mean.

PCR employed 60 Vbeta and 13 Jbeta primers. Profiling relied on immunoSEQ multiplex PCR, and the TCRdb table lists in-frame clones only, not all of them. This table holds some 190,000 clones, around 90% found once. The germline V gene has CDR1 MNHEY and CDR2 SMNVEV (reference sequence). This CDR3 has 18 amino acids. The V gene end was trimmed by 9 bases and the J gene end by 4 bases; junction bases not matched to a gene: 13. Comment on this clone: What it binds is not known.

Sequencing used PBMCs. This receptor was identified in a woman younger than 30 in good health and CMV-seronegative. The chain recombines TRBV27 with TRBJ2-3, with 16 nucleotides matching TRBD2. The DNA for the CDR3 is TGTGCCAGTTTGGGGACTAGCGGGGGGGGAGTCGGGCCAGATACGCAGTATTTT. Encoded protein: CASLGTSGGGVGPDTQYF.